The clone carrying this TCR beta chain turned up a few times. Time point specified: pre-sensitization, week 0. Treatment of the sample: therapeutic diphenylcyclopropenone sensitization with weekly scalp DPC. This record belongs to a study of human T cells and chemical hapten exposure. Study context: Per-sample TCR yields varied mainly from small pooled library volume differences.

CDR3 size: 17 residues. Germline assignment: CDR1 DFQATT and CDR2 SNEGSKA (reference sequence). Trimming at V came to 4 bases and at J to 0 bases, leaving 11 bases not matched to a gene. TCRdb called the RACE reads again in MiXCR, with one record for every CDR3 protein. The repertoire holds around 330,000 distinct CDR3 sequences, with approximately 5% as singletons. The chain couples TRBV20-1 to TRBJ1-1; 10 bases agree with TRBD1. The sample in question was whole blood, obtained in connection with sensitization to the hapten diphenylcyclopropenone (DPC). This receptor was identified in a woman aged 18-35 years with alopecia areata. Some clones in this sample may be carry-over from other donors' samples. CDR3 region: CSAKDRDRGTMNTEAFF. The CDR3 coding sequence is TGCAGTGCTAAAGACCGGGACAGGGGTACGATGAACACTGAAGCTTTCTTT.